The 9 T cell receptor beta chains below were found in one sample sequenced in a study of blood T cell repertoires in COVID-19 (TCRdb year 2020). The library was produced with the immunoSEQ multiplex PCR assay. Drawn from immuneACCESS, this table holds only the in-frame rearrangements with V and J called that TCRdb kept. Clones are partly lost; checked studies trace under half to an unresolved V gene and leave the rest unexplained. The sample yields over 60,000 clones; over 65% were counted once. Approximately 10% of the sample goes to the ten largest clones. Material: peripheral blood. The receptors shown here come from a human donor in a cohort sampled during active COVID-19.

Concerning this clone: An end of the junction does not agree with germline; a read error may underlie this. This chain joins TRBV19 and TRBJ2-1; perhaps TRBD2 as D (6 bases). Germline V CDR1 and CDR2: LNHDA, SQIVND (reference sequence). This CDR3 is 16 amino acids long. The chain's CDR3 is CASTGLNPADYDKQFF. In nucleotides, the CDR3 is TGTGCAAGTACGGGACTGAACCCCGCAGATTACGATAAGCAGTTCTTC.

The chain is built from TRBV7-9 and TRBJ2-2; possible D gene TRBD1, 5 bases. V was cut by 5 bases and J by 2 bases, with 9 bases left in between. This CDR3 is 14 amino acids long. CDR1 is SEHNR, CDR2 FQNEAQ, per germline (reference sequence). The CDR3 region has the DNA TGTGCCAGCAGCCGGACACAAAACACCGGGGAGCTGTTTTTT. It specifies CASSRTQNTGELFF.

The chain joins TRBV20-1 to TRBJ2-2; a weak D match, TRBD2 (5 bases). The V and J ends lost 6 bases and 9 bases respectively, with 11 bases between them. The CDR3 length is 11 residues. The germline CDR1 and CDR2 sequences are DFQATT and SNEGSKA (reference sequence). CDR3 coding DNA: TGCAGTGCCCCGGGATCCCGGGAGCTGTTTTTT. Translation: CSAPGSRELFF.

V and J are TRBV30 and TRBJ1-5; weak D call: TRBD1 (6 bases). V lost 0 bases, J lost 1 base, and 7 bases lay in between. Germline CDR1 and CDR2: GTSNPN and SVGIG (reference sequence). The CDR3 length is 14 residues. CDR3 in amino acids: CAWSVGGSNQPQHF. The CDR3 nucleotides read TGTGCCTGGAGTGTAGGGGGAAGCAATCAGCCCCAGCATTTT.

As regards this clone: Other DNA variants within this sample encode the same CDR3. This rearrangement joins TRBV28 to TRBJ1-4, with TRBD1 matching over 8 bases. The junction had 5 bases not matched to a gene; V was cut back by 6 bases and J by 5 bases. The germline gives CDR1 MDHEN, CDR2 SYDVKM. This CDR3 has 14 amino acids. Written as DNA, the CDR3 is TGTGCCAGCAGCCGGGACAGGAGGAATGAAAAACTGTTTTTT. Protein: CASSRDRRNEKLFF.

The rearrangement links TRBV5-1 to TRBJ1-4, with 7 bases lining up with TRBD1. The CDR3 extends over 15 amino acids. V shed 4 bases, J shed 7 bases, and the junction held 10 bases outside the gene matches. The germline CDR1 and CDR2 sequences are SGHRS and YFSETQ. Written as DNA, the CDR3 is TGCGCCAGCAGCGCCGCCGGGACAGCAGGTGAAAAACTGTTTTTT. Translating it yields CASSAAGTAGEKLFF.

The CDR3 region is CASSTGMGGQGRHEQFF. DNA for the CDR3: TGTGCCAGCAGCACGGGAATGGGGGGGCAGGGGCGGCATGAGCAGTTCTTC. The rearrangement uses TRBV5-4 and TRBJ2-1; weak D call: TRBD2 (7 bases). The germline V and J ends were trimmed by 4 bases and 8 bases, with 25 bases remaining between them. Germline CDR1 and CDR2: SGHNT and YYREEE (reference sequence). The CDR3 consists of 17 residues.

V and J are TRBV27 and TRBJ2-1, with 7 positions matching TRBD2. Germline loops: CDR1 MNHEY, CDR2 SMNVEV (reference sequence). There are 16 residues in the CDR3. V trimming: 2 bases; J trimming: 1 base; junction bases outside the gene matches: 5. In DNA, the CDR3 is TGTGCCAGCAGTTTAGGCGGGAGTGGGTCCTACAATGAGCAGTTCTTC. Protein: CASSLGGSGSYNEQFF.

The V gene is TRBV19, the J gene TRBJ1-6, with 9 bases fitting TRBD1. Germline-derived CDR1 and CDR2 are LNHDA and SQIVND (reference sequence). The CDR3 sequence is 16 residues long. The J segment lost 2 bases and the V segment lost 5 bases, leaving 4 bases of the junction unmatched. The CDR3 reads CASSLRTGAYNSPLHF. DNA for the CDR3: TGTGCCAGTAGTCTCAGGACAGGGGCCTATAATTCACCCCTCCACTTT.